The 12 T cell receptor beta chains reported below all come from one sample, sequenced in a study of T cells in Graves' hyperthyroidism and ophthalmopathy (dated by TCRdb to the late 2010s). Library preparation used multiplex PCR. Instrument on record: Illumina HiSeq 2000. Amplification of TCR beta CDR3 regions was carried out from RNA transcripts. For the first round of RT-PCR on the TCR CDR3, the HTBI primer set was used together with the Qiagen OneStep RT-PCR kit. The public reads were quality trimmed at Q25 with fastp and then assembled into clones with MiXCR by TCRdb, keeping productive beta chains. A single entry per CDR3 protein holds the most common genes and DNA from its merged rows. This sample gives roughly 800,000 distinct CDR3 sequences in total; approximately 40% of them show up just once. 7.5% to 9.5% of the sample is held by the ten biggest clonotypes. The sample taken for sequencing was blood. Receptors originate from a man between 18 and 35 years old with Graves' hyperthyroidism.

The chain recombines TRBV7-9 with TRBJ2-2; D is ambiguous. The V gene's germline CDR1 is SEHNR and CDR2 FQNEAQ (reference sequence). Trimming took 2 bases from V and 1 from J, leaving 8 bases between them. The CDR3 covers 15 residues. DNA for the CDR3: TGTGCCAGCAGCTTAAGACGGGTGAACACCGGGGAGCTGTTTTTT. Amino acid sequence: CASSLRRVNTGELFF. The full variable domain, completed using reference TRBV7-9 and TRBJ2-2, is DTGVSQNPRHKITKRGQNVTFRCDPISEHNRLYWYRQTLGQGPEFLTYFQNEAQLEKSRLLSDRFSAERPKGSFSTLEIQRTEQGDSAMYLCASSLRRVNTGELFFGEGSRLTVL.

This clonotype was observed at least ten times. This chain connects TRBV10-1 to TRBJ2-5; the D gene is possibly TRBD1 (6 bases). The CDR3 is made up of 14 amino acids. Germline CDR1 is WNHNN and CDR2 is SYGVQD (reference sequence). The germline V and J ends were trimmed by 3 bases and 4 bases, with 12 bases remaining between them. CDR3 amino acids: CASSEYRGGETQYF. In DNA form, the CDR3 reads TGCGCCAGCAGTGAATACAGAGGGGGAGAGACCCAGTACTTC.

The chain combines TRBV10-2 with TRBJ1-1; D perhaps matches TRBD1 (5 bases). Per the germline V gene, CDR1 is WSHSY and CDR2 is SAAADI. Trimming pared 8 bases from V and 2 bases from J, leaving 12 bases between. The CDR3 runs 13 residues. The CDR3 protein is CASPSGPNTEAFF. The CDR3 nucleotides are TGCGCCAGCCCATCGGGACCTAACACTGAAGCTTTCTTT.

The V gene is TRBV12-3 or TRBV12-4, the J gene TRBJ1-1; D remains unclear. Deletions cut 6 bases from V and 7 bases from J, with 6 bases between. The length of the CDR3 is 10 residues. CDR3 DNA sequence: TGTGCCAGCAGCCGACATGAAGCTTTCTTT. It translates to CASSRHEAFF.

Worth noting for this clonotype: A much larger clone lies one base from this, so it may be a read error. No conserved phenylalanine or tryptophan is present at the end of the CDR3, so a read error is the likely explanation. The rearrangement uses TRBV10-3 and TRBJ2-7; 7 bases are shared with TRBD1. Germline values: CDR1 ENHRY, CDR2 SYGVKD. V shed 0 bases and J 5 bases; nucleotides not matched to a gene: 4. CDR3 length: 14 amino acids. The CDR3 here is CAISESDRVNEQYL. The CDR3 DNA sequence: TGTGCCATCAGTGAGTCCGACAGGGTAAACGAGCAGTACCTC.

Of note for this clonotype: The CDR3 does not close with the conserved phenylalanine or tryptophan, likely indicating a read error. CDR3 coding DNA: TGCAGTGCTAATTGGCTAGCAGTGGGCGAGCAGTACCTC. Translated: CSANWLAVGEQYL. The gene calls are TRBV20-1 and TRBJ2-7; the D gene is possibly TRBD2 (5 bases). The germline V gene encodes CDR1 DFQATT and CDR2 SNEGSKA (reference sequence). Trimming took off 4 bases at V and 6 bases at J, with 16 bases between the two ends. There are 13 residues in the CDR3.

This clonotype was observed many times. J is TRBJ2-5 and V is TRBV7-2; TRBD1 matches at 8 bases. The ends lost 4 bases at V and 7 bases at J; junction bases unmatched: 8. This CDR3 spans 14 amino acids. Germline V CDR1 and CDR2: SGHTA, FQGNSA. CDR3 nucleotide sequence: TGTGCCAGCAGCTCGTCAGGGGGCCGGGGGACCCAGTACTTC. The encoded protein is CASSSSGGRGTQYF. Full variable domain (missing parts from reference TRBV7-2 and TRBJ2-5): GAGVSQSPSNKVTEKGKDVELRCDPISGHTALYWYRQSLGQGLEFLIYFQGNSAPDKSGLPSDRFSAERTGGSVSTLTIQRTQQEDSAVYLCASSSSGGRGTQYFGPGTRLLVL.

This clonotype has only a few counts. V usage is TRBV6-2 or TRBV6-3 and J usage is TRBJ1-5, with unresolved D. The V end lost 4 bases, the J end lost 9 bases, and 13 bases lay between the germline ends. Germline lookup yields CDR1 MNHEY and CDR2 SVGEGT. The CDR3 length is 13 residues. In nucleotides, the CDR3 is TGTGCCAGCAGTTCGTCCGGAGGTGGGCCCCAGCATTTT. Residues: CASSSSGGGPQHF.

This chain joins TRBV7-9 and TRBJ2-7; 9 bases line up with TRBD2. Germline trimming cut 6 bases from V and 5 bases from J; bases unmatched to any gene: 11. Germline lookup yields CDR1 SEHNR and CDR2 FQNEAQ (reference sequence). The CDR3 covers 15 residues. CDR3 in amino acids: CASSFAGGSVNEQYF. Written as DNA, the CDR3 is TGTGCCAGCAGTTTCGCGGGAGGGTCTGTCAACGAGCAGTACTTC.

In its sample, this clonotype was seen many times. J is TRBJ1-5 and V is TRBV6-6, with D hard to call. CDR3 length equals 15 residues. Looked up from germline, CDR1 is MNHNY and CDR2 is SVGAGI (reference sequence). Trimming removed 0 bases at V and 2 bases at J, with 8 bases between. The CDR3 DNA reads TGTGCCAGCAGTTACTCGGGGAGGGGCAATCAGCCCCAGCATTTT. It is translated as CASSYSGRGNQPQHF.

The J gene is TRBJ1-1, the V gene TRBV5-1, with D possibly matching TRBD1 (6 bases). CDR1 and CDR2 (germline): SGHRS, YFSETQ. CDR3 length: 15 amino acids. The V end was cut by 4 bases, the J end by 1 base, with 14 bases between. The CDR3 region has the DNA TGCGCCAGCAGCACAACAGGGCGGTCGAACACTGAAGCTTTCTTT. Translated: CASSTTGRSNTEAFF.

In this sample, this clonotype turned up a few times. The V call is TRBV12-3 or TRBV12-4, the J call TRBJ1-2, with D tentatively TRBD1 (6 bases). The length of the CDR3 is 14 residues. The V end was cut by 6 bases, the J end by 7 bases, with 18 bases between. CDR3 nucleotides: TGTGCCAGCAGACTACAGGGCGGAGGAGGTGGCTACACCTTC. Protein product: CASRLQGGGGGYTF.